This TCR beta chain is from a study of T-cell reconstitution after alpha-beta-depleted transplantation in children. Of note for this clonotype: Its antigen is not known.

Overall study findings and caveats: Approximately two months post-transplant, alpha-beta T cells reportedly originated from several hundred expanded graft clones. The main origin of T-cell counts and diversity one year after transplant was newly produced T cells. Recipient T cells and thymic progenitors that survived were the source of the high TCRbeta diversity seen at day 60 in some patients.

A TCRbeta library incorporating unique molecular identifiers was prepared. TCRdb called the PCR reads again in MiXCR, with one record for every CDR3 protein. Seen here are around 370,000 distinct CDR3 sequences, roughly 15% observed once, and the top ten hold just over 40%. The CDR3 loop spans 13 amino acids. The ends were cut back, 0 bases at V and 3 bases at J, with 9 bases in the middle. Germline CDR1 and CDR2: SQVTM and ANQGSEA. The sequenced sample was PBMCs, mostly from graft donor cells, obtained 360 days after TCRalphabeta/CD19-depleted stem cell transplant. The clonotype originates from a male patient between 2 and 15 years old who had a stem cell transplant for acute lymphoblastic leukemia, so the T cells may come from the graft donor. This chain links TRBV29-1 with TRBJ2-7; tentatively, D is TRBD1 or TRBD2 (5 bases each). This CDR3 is CSVEERDGYEQYF. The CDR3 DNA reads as TGCAGCGTTGAAGAAAGGGACGGCTACGAGCAGTACTTC.